Below, 14 T cell receptor beta chains from the same sample are listed, as sequenced in a study of T-cell reconstitution after alpha-beta-depleted transplantation in children listed by TCRdb under 2016. Receptors were amplified or captured by PCR. TCRdb shows the sequencer as Illumina HiSeq 2500. TCR libraries were prepared with molecular barcoding, using unique molecular identifiers to normalize TCRbeta repertoire quantification. TCRdb's own reprocessing of the public reads used fastp at Q25 and MiXCR and kept productive beta chains. Rows with a matching CDR3 protein are joined into one entry that keeps the most common DNA and genes. A total of 450,000 to 600,000 distinct CDR3 sequences appear in this sample, approximately 12% of them only once. Of the sample, around 2.2% falls within the top ten clones. The intended sense of this specimen's treatment or condition label: allogeneic hematopoietic cell transplantation with graft depleted of TCRalphabeta T cells and CD19 B cells.

Sample: PBMCs, mostly from graft donor cells, taken 360 days after TCRalphabeta/CD19-depleted stem cell transplant. The receptors were gathered from a male patient younger than 18 who had a stem cell transplant for acute myeloid leukemia, so the T cells may come from the graft donor.

The CDR3, as DNA: TGCGCCAGCAGCTTGGCCGCGGTAGCGGGAGCCTACAATGAGCAGTTCTTC. As protein: CASSLAAVAGAYNEQFF. The rearrangement uses TRBV5-1 and TRBJ2-1; TRBD2 aligns across 9 bases. CDR1 and CDR2 from the germline V gene are SGHRS and YFSETQ. Trimming at V came to 0 bases and at J to 2 bases, leaving 6 bases not matched to a gene. This CDR3 is 17 amino acids long. The whole variable domain, remainder taken from reference TRBV5-1 and TRBJ2-1, is KAGVTQTPRYLIKTRGQQVTLSCSPISGHRSVSWYQQTPGQGLQFLFEYFSETQRNKGNFPGRFSGRQFSNSRSEMNVSTLELGDSALYLCASSLAAVAGAYNEQFFGPGTRLTVL.

This sequence joins TRBV4-3 and TRBJ2-3; 9 bases agree with TRBD1. The ends lost 0 bases at V and 3 bases at J; junction bases unmatched: 4. The V gene's germline CDR1 is LGHNA and CDR2 YSLEER. CDR3 length: 16 residues. The CDR3 bases are TGCGCCAGCAGCCAAGACCAGGGACAGGGAACAGATACGCAGTATTTT. It specifies CASSQDQGQGTDTQYF.

The chain carries TRBV7-2 and TRBJ2-7; 7 positions agree with TRBD2. Germline V CDR1 and CDR2: SGHTA, FQGNSA. The ends lost 1 base at V and 3 bases at J; junction bases unmatched: 9. CDR3 length: 16 amino acids. The CDR3: CASSLGLGRGNYEQYF. The CDR3 DNA follows: TGTGCCAGCAGCTTAGGACTAGGGCGGGGGAACTACGAGCAGTACTTC.

This CDR3 reads CASSITNYNEQFF. CDR3 DNA sequence: TGTGCCAGTAGTATCACTAACTACAATGAGCAGTTCTTC. This rearrangement joins TRBV19 to TRBJ2-1; no definite D call. The CDR3 has 13 residues. Germline CDR1 reads LNHDA; CDR2 reads SQIVND (reference sequence). V shed 3 bases and J shed 3 bases, with 6 bases lying between them. Together with reference TRBV19 and TRBJ2-1, the CDR3 gives the full variable domain: DGGITQSPKYLFRKEGQNVTLSCEQNLNHDAMYWYRQDPGQGLRLIYYSQIVNDFQKGDIAEGYSVSREKKESFPLTVTSAQKNPTAFYLCASSITNYNEQFFGPGTRLTVL.

This clonotype was found many times. The J gene is TRBJ2-4, the V gene TRBV28; perhaps TRBD1 as D (5 bases). V dropped 4 bases and J dropped 9 bases, with 10 bases sitting between them. In germline, CDR1 is MDHEN, CDR2 SYDVKM. The CDR3 runs to 12 residues. Written as DNA, the CDR3 is TGTGCCAGCAGTTCCTTAGGGGCCATTCAGTACTTC. Its protein product is CASSSLGAIQYF. The full variable domain, completed using reference TRBV28 and TRBJ2-4, is DVKVTQSSRYLVKRTGEKVFLECVQDMDHENMFWYRQDPGLGLRLIYFSYDVKMKEKGDIPEGYSVSREKKERFSLILESASTNQTSMYLCASSSLGAIQYFGAGTRLSVL.

There are a few counts of this clonotype. V is TRBV7-9 and J is TRBJ2-1, with 9 bases aligning to TRBD2. V trimming: 1 base; J trimming: 5 bases; junction bases outside the gene matches: 6. The CDR3 has 16 amino acids. From germline, CDR1 is SEHNR and CDR2 FQNEAQ (reference sequence). The DNA of the CDR3 is TGTGCCAGCAGCTTAGGCGTAGCGGGAGTCGACAATGAGCAGTTCTTC. It translates to CASSLGVAGVDNEQFF.

This clonotype was recorded a few times. The chain recombines TRBV18 with TRBJ2-1; D gene unclear. The germline V gene encodes CDR1 KGHSH and CDR2 LQKENI. The CDR3 has 16 amino acids. Trimming cost V 10 bases and J 7 bases, with 26 bases left between them. The DNA for the CDR3 is TGTGCCACCCACGGCGGAAACGGGCCCCTTAGGAATGAGCAGTTCTTC. Encoded protein: CATHGGNGPLRNEQFF. The entire variable domain, with the rest obtained from reference TRBV18 and TRBJ2-1, is as follows: NAGVMQNPRHLVRRRGQEARLRCSPMKGHSHVYWYRQLPEEGLKFMVYLQKENIIDESGMPKERFSAEFPKEGPSILRIQQVVRGDSAAYFCATHGGNGPLRNEQFFGPGTRLTVL.

There are a few counts of this clonotype. CDR3 in DNA: TGCAGTGCGGAAGGACTAGCGGGAGAGGGCGGGGAGCTGTTTTTT. It codes for CSAEGLAGEGGELFF. V and J are TRBV20-1 and TRBJ2-2, with 13 bases matching TRBD2. Germline V gene lookup returns CDR1 DFQATT and CDR2 SNEGSKA (reference sequence). This CDR3 has 15 residues. After removal of 6 bases from V and 7 bases from J, the junction contained 8 bases not matched to a gene.

This chain joins TRBV20-1 and TRBJ2-3; D remains unclear. Trimming cost V 5 bases and J 8 bases, with 17 bases left between them. Per the germline V gene, CDR1 is DFQATT and CDR2 is SNEGSKA (reference sequence). The CDR3 covers 13 residues. CDR3 in amino acids: CSAPAAGLPTQYF. The DNA of the CDR3 is TGCAGTGCTCCGGCCGCCGGCTTGCCTACGCAGTATTTT.

This clonotype was counted ten times or more. The chain has TRBV28 and TRBJ2-7; D might be TRBD1 (5 bases). V lost 2 bases and J 0 bases, leaving 11 bases between the germline ends. The CDR3 spans 15 residues. Germline V gives CDR1 MDHEN, CDR2 SYDVKM. The CDR3 is CASSLKGWSSYEQYF. The CDR3 DNA reads as TGTGCCAGCAGTTTAAAGGGGTGGAGCTCCTACGAGCAGTACTTC.

The chain links TRBV5-5 to TRBJ1-1; D possibly corresponds to TRBD1 (5 bases). V lost 2 bases to trimming and J lost 3 bases, with 17 bases between them. The CDR3 length is 16 residues. Germline assignment: CDR1 SGHKS and CDR2 YYEKEE (reference sequence). This CDR3 reads CASSLALEGADTEAFF. In nucleotides, the CDR3 is TGTGCCAGCAGCTTAGCTCTGGAAGGGGCGGACACTGAAGCTTTCTTT. Drawing the rest from reference TRBV5-5 and TRBJ1-1, the complete variable domain is DAGVTQSPTHLIKTRGQQVTLRCSPISGHKSVSWYQQVLGQGPQFIFQYYEKEERGRGNFPDRFSARQFPNYSSELNVNALLLGDSALYLCASSLALEGADTEAFFGQGTRLTVV.

J is TRBJ1-6 and V is TRBV19, with 9 bases matching TRBD1. V shed 9 bases and J 7 bases; nucleotides not matched to a gene: 7. CDR1 is LNHDA, CDR2 SQIVND, per germline (reference sequence). The CDR3 consists of 14 residues. CDR3 nucleotides: TGTGCCAGAAAGGGACAGGGTTACAATTCACCCCTCCACTTT. It codes for CARKGQGYNSPLHF. Complete variable domain (other parts from reference TRBV19 and TRBJ1-6): DGGITQSPKYLFRKEGQNVTLSCEQNLNHDAMYWYRQDPGQGLRLIYYSQIVNDFQKGDIAEGYSVSREKKESFPLTVTSAQKNPTAFYLCARKGQGYNSPLHFGNGTRLTVT.

In this sample, this clonotype turned up a few times. The chain uses TRBV7-6 and TRBJ2-7, with 7 bases identical to TRBD1. The CDR3 has 15 residues. V lost 1 base to trimming and J lost 7 bases; unmatched junction nucleotides: 10. Germline values: CDR1 SGHVS, CDR2 FNYEAQ. CDR3 protein: CASSLETGKVGEQYF. The CDR3 DNA is TGTGCCAGCAGCTTAGAGACAGGGAAGGTTGGGGAGCAGTACTTC. The full variable domain, in which reference TRBV7-6 and TRBJ2-7 provide the parts outside the CDR3, is GAGVSQSPRYKVTKRGQDVALRCDPISGHVSLYWYRQALGQGPEFLTYFNYEAQQDKSGLPNDRFSAERPEGSISTLTIQRTEQRDSAMYRCASSLETGKVGEQYFGPGTRLTVT.

The rearrangement uses TRBV6-5 and TRBJ2-5; 8 bases agree with TRBD1. The CDR3 covers 17 residues. CDR1 is MNHEY and CDR2 is SVGAGI in the germline V gene. The J segment lost 0 bases and the V segment lost 2 bases, leaving 8 bases of the junction unmatched. Here the CDR3 reads CASSYPRQGKYQETQYF. Here the CDR3 DNA reads TGTGCCAGCAGTTACCCTAGACAGGGGAAGTACCAAGAGACCCAGTACTTC.